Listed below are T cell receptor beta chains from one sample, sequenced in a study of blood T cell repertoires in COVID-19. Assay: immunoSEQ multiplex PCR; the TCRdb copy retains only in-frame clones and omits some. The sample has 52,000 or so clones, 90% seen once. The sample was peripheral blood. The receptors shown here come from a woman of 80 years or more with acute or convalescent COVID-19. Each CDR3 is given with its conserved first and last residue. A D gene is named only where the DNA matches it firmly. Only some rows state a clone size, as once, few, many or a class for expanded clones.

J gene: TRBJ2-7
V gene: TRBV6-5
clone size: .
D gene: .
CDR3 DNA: TGTGCCAGCAGTTACCCCGGTGCGCTAGTAGGCGAGCAGTACTTC
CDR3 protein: CASSYPGALVGEQYF

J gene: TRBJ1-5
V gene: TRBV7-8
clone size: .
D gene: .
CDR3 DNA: TGTGCCAGCAGCTTAGCCCCTTTGAGGCAGCCCCAGCATTTT
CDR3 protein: CASSLAPLRQPQHF

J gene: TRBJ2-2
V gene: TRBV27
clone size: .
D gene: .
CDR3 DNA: TGTGCCAGCAGTAAACAGGGTCTGGCCGGGGAGCTGTTTTTT
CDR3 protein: CASSKQGLAGELFF

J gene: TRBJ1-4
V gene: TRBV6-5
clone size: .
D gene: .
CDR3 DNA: TGTGCCAGCAGTTACCTCGCCGGGGGGGGTAGTGAAAAACTGTTTTTT
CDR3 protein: CASSYLAGGGSEKLFF

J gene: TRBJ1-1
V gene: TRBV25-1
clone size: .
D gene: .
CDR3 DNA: TGTGCCAGCAGTGATCTTGACAGGTTGAACACTGAAGCTTTCTTT
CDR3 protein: CASSDLDRLNTEAFF

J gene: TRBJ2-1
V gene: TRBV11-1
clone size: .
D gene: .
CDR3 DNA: TGTGCCAGCAGCCCCAGACTGGACTACCCGAATTTGGAGCAGTTCTTC
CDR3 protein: CASSPRLDYPNLEQFF

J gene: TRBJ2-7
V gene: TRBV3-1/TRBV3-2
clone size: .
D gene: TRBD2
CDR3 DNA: TGTGCCAGCAGCCCCTCTAGCGGGATGGCCTACGAGCAGTACTTC
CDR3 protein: CASSPSSGMAYEQYF

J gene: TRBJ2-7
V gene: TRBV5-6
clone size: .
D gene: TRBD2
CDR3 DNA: TGTGCCAGCAGCTTGAGACTAGCGGGCGAAACCTACGAGCAGTACTTC
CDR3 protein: CASSLRLAGETYEQYF

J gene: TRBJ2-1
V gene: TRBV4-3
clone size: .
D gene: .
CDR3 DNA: TGCGCCAGCAGCCGGCAGGGCACGGGTGAGCAGTTCTTC
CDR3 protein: CASSRQGTGEQFF

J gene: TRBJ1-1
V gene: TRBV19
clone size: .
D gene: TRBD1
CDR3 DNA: TGTGCCAGTAGTATCCAGGGGGATGAAGCTTTCTTT
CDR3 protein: CASSIQGDEAFF

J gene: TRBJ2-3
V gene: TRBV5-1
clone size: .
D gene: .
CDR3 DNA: TGCGCCAGCAGCTTGGCGGGGGATGGGGCAGATACGCAGTATTTT
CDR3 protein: CASSLAGDGADTQYF

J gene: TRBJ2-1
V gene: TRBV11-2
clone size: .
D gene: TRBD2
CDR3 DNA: TGTGCCAGCAGCTTAGGGGGAGCGGGATCTTCCTACAATGAGCAGTTCTTC
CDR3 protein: CASSLGGAGSSYNEQFF

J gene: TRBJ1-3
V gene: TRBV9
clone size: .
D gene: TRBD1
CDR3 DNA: TGTGCCAGCAGCGTAGGGACAGGGAGTAGCAAAGGAAACACCATATATTTT
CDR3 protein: CASSVGTGSSKGNTIYF

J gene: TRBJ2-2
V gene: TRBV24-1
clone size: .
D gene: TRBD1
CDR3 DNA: TGTGCCACCAGTGACCAGAGACAGGGCGGCGGGGAGCTGTTTTTT
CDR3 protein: CATSDQRQGGGELFF

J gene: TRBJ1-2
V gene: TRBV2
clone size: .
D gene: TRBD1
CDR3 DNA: TGTGCCAGCAGTGAACAGGGGGAGGATTATGGCTACACCTTC
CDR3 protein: CASSEQGEDYGYTF

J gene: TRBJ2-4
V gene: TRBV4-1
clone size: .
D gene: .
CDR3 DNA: TGCGCCAGCAGCCAAGATCCCCGAGGGGGAGTCGGTAACATTCAGTACTTC
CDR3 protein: CASSQDPRGGVGNIQYF

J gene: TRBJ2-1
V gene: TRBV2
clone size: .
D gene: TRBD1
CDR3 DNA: TGTGCCAGCATGCCTCGGACAGGGGTCGGGCAGTTCTTC
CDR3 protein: CASMPRTGVGQFF

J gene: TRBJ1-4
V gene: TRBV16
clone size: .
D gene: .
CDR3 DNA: TGTGCCAGCAGCCCATGGGACAATTCTAATGAAAAACTGTTTTTT
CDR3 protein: CASSPWDNSNEKLFF

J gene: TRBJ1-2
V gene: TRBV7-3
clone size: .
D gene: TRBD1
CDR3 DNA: TGTGCCAGCAGCGCCGGGACAGGGGGCAGTGGCTACACCTTC
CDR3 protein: CASSAGTGGSGYTF

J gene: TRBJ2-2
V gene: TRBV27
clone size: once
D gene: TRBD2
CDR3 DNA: TGTGCCAGCAGGTTCGGGGGGAGGAACACCGGGGAGCTGTTTTTT
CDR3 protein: CASRFGGRNTGELFF

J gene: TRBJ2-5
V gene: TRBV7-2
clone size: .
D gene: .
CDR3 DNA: TGTGCCAGCAGCTTAGCTAGAGAGACCCAGTACTTC
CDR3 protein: CASSLARETQYF

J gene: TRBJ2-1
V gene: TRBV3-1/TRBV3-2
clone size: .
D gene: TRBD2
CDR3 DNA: TGTGCCAGCAGCAAAGTCGAAGCGGGAGACAATGAGCAGTTCTTC
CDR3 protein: CASSKVEAGDNEQFF

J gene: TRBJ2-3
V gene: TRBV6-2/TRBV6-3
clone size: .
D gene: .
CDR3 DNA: TGTGCCAGCAGTTACGACGGGAGGGGACAGGGTGGCACGCAGTATTTT
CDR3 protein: CASSYDGRGQGGTQYF

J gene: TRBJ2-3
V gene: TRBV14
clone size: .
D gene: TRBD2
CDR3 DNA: TGTGCCAGCAGCCCAACTAGCGGGAGGAGTACAGATACGCAGTATTTT
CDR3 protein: CASSPTSGRSTDTQYF

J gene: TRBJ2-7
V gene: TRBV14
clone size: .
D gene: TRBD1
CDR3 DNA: TGTGCCAGCAGCTTCGGACAGGGACACTCCTACGAGCAGTACTTC
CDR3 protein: CASSFGQGHSYEQYF

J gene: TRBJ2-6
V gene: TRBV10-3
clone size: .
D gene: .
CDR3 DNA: TGTGCCATCAGTGATGCGTTCTCGGGGGCCAACGTCCTGACTTTC
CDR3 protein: CAISDAFSGANVLTF

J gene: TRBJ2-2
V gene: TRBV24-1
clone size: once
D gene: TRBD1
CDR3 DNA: TGTGCCACCAGTGACCCCGGGACAGCCGGGGAGCTGTTTTTT
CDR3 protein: CATSDPGTAGELFF

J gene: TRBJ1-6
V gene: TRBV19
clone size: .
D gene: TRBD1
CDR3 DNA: TGTGCCAGTAGTGTTGTTGGGACAGGGTATTCACCCCTCCACTTT
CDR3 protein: CASSVVGTGYSPLHF

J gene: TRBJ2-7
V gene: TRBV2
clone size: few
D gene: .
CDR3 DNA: TGTGCCAGCAGTATGCAATCTGCCAGGGGTGGCGAGCAGTACTTC
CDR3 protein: CASSMQSARGGEQYF